Listed below are T cell receptor beta chains from one sample, sequenced in a study of Tregs in tolerant kidney transplant recipients. The data were produced by immunoSEQ multiplex PCR, yet TCRdb's version contains in-frame clones alone and is incomplete. The sample contains 100,000 to 130,000 clones, around 90% of which appear only once. Specimen: CD4+ T cells from blood, collected before the transplant. These receptors all stem from a human donor who received a combined kidney and bone marrow transplant. CDR3s include the opening cysteine and the closing phenylalanine or tryptophan. Each record gives: V gene, J gene, clone size, D gene, CDR3 protein, CDR3 DNA. A D gene is named only where the DNA matches it firmly. Where a row states a size, it is once, few, many or the class of an expanded clone; other rows omit it.

>TRBV19|TRBJ2-7|-|-
CASSPRPQGDEQYF
TGTGCCAGTAGTCCACGTCCCCAAGGGGACGAGCAGTACTTC
>TRBV7-6|TRBJ1-6|few|TRBD1
CASSFNDRGQISPLHF
TGTGCCAGCAGCTTCAACGACAGGGGGCAAATTTCACCCCTCCACTTT
>TRBV19|TRBJ1-5|-|-
CASSIAWGRGNQPQHF
TGTGCCAGTAGTATAGCTTGGGGGAGGGGCAATCAGCCCCAGCATTTT
>TRBV9|TRBJ2-1|-|TRBD1
CASSPGTGSVNEQFF
TGTGCCAGCAGCCCAGGGACAGGGAGTGTTAATGAGCAGTTCTTC
>TRBV11-3|TRBJ1-2|-|-
CASSLGPPGYYGYTF
TGTGCCAGCAGCTTAGGGCCACCAGGGTACTATGGCTACACCTTC
>TRBV2|TRBJ2-2|-|TRBD1
CASRQDRGVAGELFF
TGTGCCAGCCGCCAAGACAGGGGGGTCGCCGGGGAGCTGTTTTTT
>TRBV18|TRBJ1-2|-|TRBD1
CASSWGQGDVRYGYTF
TGTGCCAGCTCATGGGGACAGGGAGATGTCCGCTATGGCTACACCTTC
>TRBV27|TRBJ2-4|-|TRBD2
CASSTPGLAAPKNIQYF
TGTGCCAGCAGTACTCCGGGACTAGCGGCTCCCAAAAACATTCAGTACTTC
>TRBV9|TRBJ1-2|-|-
CASSVEGAIANYGYTF
TGTGCCAGCAGCGTAGAAGGGGCAATAGCTAACTATGGCTACACCTTC
>TRBV14|TRBJ2-1|-|-
CASSQGYGSGYNEQFF
TGTGCCAGCAGCCAAGGGTACGGCAGCGGGTACAATGAGCAGTTCTTC
>TRBV10-1|TRBJ2-1|-|TRBD2
CASFPGTSGIDEQFF
TGCGCCAGCTTTCCCGGGACTAGCGGGATAGATGAGCAGTTCTTC
>TRBV28|TRBJ2-6|-|-
CASVPSGANVLTF
TGTGCCAGCGTCCCTTCTGGGGCCAACGTCCTGACTTTC
>TRBV7-9|TRBJ1-3|-|-
CASSPPGRAGNTIYF
TGTGCCAGCAGCCCCCCAGGGAGGGCTGGAAACACCATATATTTT
>TRBV7-9|TRBJ1-4|once|-
CASSPRGKGRPTNEKLFF
TGTGCCAGCAGCCCCCGTGGCAAGGGGAGGCCAACTAATGAAAAACTGTTTTTT
>TRBV5-1|TRBJ1-4|-|TRBD1
CASSRTGVDEKLFF
TGCGCCAGCAGCCGGACAGGGGTTGATGAAAAACTGTTTTTT
>TRBV2|TRBJ2-5|-|TRBD2
CASRVLASQETQYF
TGTGCCAGCAGAGTACTAGCGTCCCAAGAGACCCAGTACTTC
>TRBV6-5|TRBJ2-7|-|TRBD1
CASRRAGTAPYEQYF
TGTGCCAGCAGGAGAGCCGGGACAGCCCCTTACGAGCAGTACTTC
>TRBV28|TRBJ1-2|-|TRBD1
CASRRTGYGYTF
TGTGCCAGCAGACGGACAGGCTATGGCTACACCTTC
>TRBV2|TRBJ2-3|-|-
CASSGAGPLTDTQYF
TGTGCCAGCAGTGGCGCGGGACCGCTCACAGATACGCAGTATTTT
>TRBV5-4|TRBJ1-1|-|-
CASSPRGGDTEAFF
TGTGCCAGCAGCCCAAGGGGTGGGGACACTGAAGCTTTCTTT
>TRBV21-1|TRBJ2-7|once|-
CASSKKGIGLAGGSYEQYF
TGTGCCAGCAGCAAGAAGGGGATCGGCCTAGCGGGGGGCTCCTACGAGCAGTACTTC
>TRBV28|TRBJ1-2|-|-
CASSSTKGQTWRYTF
TGTGCCAGCAGTTCTACCAAAGGACAGACTTGGCGCTACACCTTC
>TRBV5-5|TRBJ1-2|few|-
CASSNTQASYGYTF
TGTGCCAGCAGCAATACCCAGGCGTCCTATGGCTACACCTTC
>TRBV18|TRBJ2-7|once|TRBD1
CASSPAGQGYYEQYF
TGTGCCAGCTCACCAGCGGGACAGGGGTATTACGAGCAGTACTTC
>TRBV5-6|TRBJ2-1|-|TRBD2
CASSLVGAGGNNEQFF
TGTGCCAGCAGCTTGGTCGGGGCGGGAGGAAACAATGAGCAGTTCTTC
>TRBV10-1|TRBJ2-3|-|TRBD1
CASSEPGQNTDTQYF
TGCGCCAGCAGTGAGCCGGGACAGAACACAGATACGCAGTATTTT
>TRBV27|TRBJ2-1|-|-
CASSLGGRDEQFF
TGTGCCAGCAGTTTAGGCGGCAGAGACGAGCAGTTCTTC
>TRBV6-6|TRBJ1-1|once|-
CASSLRGGTEAFF
TGTGCCAGCAGCCTTCGGGGGGGCACTGAAGCTTTCTTT
>TRBV28|TRBJ1-1|-|-
CASRSAGHFAEAFF
TGTGCCAGCAGATCTGCAGGACATTTTGCTGAAGCTTTCTTT
>TRBV6-6|TRBJ1-3|-|TRBD1
CASRRDSSSGNTIYF
TGTGCCAGCCGGAGGGACAGCAGCTCTGGAAACACCATATATTTT
>TRBV19|TRBJ2-1|-|-
CASSGGSSYNEQFF
TGTGCCAGTTCAGGGGGGAGCTCCTACAATGAGCAGTTCTTC
>TRBV28|TRBJ1-2|-|-
CASSFGGAEASYTF
TGTGCCAGCAGTTTTGGGGGGGCGGAGGCTAGCTACACCTTC
>TRBV5-1|TRBJ1-1|-|-
CASSSYRVSTEAFF
TGCGCCAGCAGCTCGTACAGGGTGAGCACTGAAGCTTTCTTT
>TRBV18|TRBJ2-2|-|-
CASSPRLAGSPTNTGELFF
TGTGCCAGCTCACCACGATTAGCCGGTTCCCCAACGAACACCGGGGAGCTGTTTTTT
>TRBV18|TRBJ1-1|-|-
CASSPRQVNTEAFF
TGTGCCAGCTCACCGAGACAGGTGAACACTGAAGCTTTCTTT
>TRBV15|TRBJ2-1|-|TRBD2
CATSLYSGSGYEQFF
TGTGCCACCAGCCTATATAGCGGGAGTGGGTATGAGCAGTTCTTC
>TRBV30|TRBJ1-4|-|-
CAWSVRERVGEKLFF
TGTGCCTGGAGTGTAAGGGAGCGGGTTGGTGAAAAACTGTTTTTT
>TRBV27|TRBJ2-3|once|TRBD1
CASKAYRGLVDTQYF
TGTGCCAGCAAGGCTTACAGGGGGCTAGTAGATACGCAGTATTTT
>TRBV19|TRBJ2-2|-|TRBD2
CASTSGRPGELFF
TGTGCCAGTACGTCCGGGAGGCCCGGGGAGCTGTTTTTT
>TRBV5-1|TRBJ2-3|-|TRBD2
CASSAGTLLGGWGTDTQYF
TGCGCCAGCAGCGCCGGGACCCTCTTGGGGGGGTGGGGCACAGATACGCAGTATTTT
>TRBV19|TRBJ2-3|-|TRBD2
CASSVLAGVTYSDTQYF
TGTGCCAGTAGTGTACTAGCGGGAGTTACGTATTCGGATACGCAGTATTTT
>TRBV4-3|TRBJ2-7|-|-
CASSQDFGGSSYEQYF
TGCGCCAGCAGCCAAGATTTCGGGGGAAGCTCCTACGAGCAGTACTTC
>TRBV5-4|TRBJ2-7|once|-
CASSLIGVKDEQYF
TGTGCCAGCAGCTTAATAGGGGTAAAGGACGAGCAGTACTTC
>TRBV6-6|TRBJ2-2|-|TRBD2
CASSWAGDTGELFF
TGTGCCAGCAGTTGGGCGGGAGACACCGGGGAGCTGTTTTTT
>TRBV27|TRBJ1-1|-|TRBD1
CASSSGDRGQEAFF
TGTGCCAGCAGTTCGGGGGACAGGGGGCAGGAGGCTTTCTTT
>TRBV10-2|TRBJ2-3|-|TRBD2
CASMASGGLTDTQYF
TGCGCCAGCATGGCTAGCGGGGGGCTCACAGATACGCAGTATTTT
>TRBV6-5|TRBJ2-1|-|TRBD1
CASSGPGQRYNEQFF
TGTGCCAGCAGTGGGCCGGGACAGAGATACAATGAGCAGTTCTTC
>TRBV5-4|TRBJ2-3|-|-
CASSPLRERATDTQYF
TGTGCCAGCAGCCCCTTGAGGGAGCGGGCAACAGATACGCAGTATTTT
>TRBV5-5|TRBJ1-2|-|-
CASAPNPTGYGYTF
TGTGCCAGCGCCCCTAACCCCACAGGGTATGGCTACACCTTC
>TRBV25-1|TRBJ1-4|-|-
CASRSPRGDEKLFF
TGTGCCAGCAGAAGTCCCCGGGGAGATGAAAAACTGTTTTTT
>TRBV9|TRBJ2-3|-|TRBD2
CASSQRLAGDGTQYF
TGTGCCAGCAGCCAACGACTAGCGGGAGATGGTACGCAGTATTTT